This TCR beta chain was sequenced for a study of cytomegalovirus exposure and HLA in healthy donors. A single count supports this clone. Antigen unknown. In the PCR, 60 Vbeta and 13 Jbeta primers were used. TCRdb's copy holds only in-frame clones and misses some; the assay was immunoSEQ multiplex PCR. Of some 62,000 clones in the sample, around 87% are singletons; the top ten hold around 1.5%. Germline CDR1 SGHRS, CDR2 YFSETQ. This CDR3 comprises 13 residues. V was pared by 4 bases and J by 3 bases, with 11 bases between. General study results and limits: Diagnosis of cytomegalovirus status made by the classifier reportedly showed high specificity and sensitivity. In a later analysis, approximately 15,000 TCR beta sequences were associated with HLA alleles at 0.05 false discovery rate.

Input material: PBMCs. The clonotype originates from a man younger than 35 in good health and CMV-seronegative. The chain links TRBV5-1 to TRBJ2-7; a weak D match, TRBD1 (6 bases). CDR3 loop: CASSTGTNYEQYF. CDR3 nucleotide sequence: TGCGCCAGCAGCACTGGGACAAACTACGAGCAGTACTTC.